This TCR beta chain was captured in a study of regulatory dendritic cells for organ transplantation. Study context: Monocytes received vitamin D3 on days 0 and 4, IL-10 on day 4. On day 6, the dendritic cells were exposed to LPS.

Sorted T cells were CFSE-labeled and cultured four to five days with allogeneic regulatory or mature dendritic cells at 1:10. Memory T cells were CD45RO+, naive were CD45RA+, sorted by FACS. Comments on this clone: Its matching antigen is unknown.

Produced via immunoSEQ multiplex PCR; TCRdb's table is partial and in-frame only. The table includes approximately 22,000 clones, 85% detected once. Study-level points and caveats: The most alloreactive TCR clonotypes were found in resting memory CD8+ cells.

The CDR3 extends over 15 amino acids. Per the germline V gene, CDR1 is MNHEY and CDR2 is SVGAGI. V shed 2 bases and J shed 8 bases, with 18 bases lying between them. The sequenced material came from naive CD4+ T cells from blood cultured with dendritic cells. As for subset: CD45RA+ naive T cells. This receptor was obtained from a human donor in good health. The chain combines TRBV6-5 with TRBJ1-2; a weak D match, TRBD1 (5 bases). CDR3 loop: CASSYSRDSGKGYTF. Here the CDR3 DNA reads TGTGCCAGCAGTTACAGTCGGGACTCGGGGAAAGGCTACACCTTC.